This is a list of T cell receptor beta chains from one sample in a study of blood T cell repertoires in COVID-19. The data were produced by immunoSEQ multiplex PCR, yet TCRdb's version contains in-frame clones alone and is incomplete. The sample includes roughly 88,000 clones, about 93% seen only once; the top ten take approximately 4.1%. Sequenced material: peripheral blood. The origin of the receptors is a woman between 50 and 59 years old in a cohort sampled during active COVID-19. The CDR3 runs from the conserved cysteine through the conserved F or W. A D gene is named only where the DNA matches it firmly. Size is omitted from some rows. Given values are once, few, many or a class for expanded clones.

cdr3_nt cdr3_aa cdr3_length j_call clone_size v_call d_call
TGCGCCAGCAGCTTAGGGACTAGCGGTTCCGAGACCCAGTACTTC CASSLGTSGSETQYF 15 TRBJ2-5 - TRBV5-1 TRBD2
TGCGCCAGCAGCCTGACGACAGGAAAGAACACTGAAGCTTTCTTT CASSLTTGKNTEAFF 15 TRBJ1-1 once TRBV5-1 -
TGTGCCAGTACCCCGACGGGAGATCAGCCCCAGCATTTT CASTPTGDQPQHF 13 TRBJ1-5 - TRBV19 -
TGTGCCAGCAGCTTAGTTCAATACGAGCAGTACTTC CASSLVQYEQYF 12 TRBJ2-7 - TRBV11-3 -
TGTGCCAGCAGTCCATGGGGAAACAGGGAATCCGGCTATGGCTACACCTTC CASSPWGNRESGYGYTF 17 TRBJ1-2 - TRBV6-6 -
TGTGCCAGCAGTCCCCGGTTAACAGGGGAAGGTGGCTACACCTTC CASSPRLTGEGGYTF 15 TRBJ1-2 - TRBV28 TRBD1
TGTGCCAGCAGATCAGGGGTGGAAGAGACCCAGTACTTC CASRSGVEETQYF 13 TRBJ2-5 - TRBV25-1 -
TGTGCCAGCAGCTTGGGACTAGCGGGATTCTACGAGCAGTACTTC CASSLGLAGFYEQYF 15 TRBJ2-7 few TRBV5-6 TRBD2
TGCGCCAGCAGGTCCGGGACAGGGGACACCGGGGAGCTGTTTTTT CASRSGTGDTGELFF 15 TRBJ2-2 - TRBV5-1 TRBD1
TGTGCCAGCAGCCAGGGGACAGGGGCCTATGGCTACACCTTC CASSQGTGAYGYTF 14 TRBJ1-2 - TRBV3-1/TRBV3-2 TRBD1
TGCGCCAGCAGCTTACAGGGTATAGAGGGCTACACCTTC CASSLQGIEGYTF 13 TRBJ1-2 - TRBV5-1 -
TGTGCCAGCAGCGTAGATCCAGGCCAATACAATGAGCAGTTCTTC CASSVDPGQYNEQFF 15 TRBJ2-1 - TRBV9 -
TGTGCCAGCAGTCCCGGGACAGAGAACTATGGCTACACCTTC CASSPGTENYGYTF 14 TRBJ1-2 - TRBV6-5 TRBD1
TGTGCCAGCAGCTTTAGCGGTGCATTGGGCGGGGAGCTGTTTTTT CASSFSGALGGELFF 15 TRBJ2-2 - TRBV7-6 -
TGTGCCAGCAGCTTAAATCCTAGCGGGCCCACAGATACGCAGTATTTT CASSLNPSGPTDTQYF 16 TRBJ2-3 - TRBV7-3 TRBD2
TGTGCCAGCAAGAGGTGGGGAGATGAGCAGTTCTTC CASKRWGDEQFF 12 TRBJ2-1 few TRBV6-5 -
TGTGCCAGCCGGGGGGGCGATGGCTACACCTTC CASRGGDGYTF 11 TRBJ1-2 - TRBV6-5 -
TGTGCCAGTATGTCAGGGGCGTATAATTCACCCCTCCACTTT CASMSGAYNSPLHF 14 TRBJ1-6 - TRBV19 -
TGTGCCAGCTCACCACCCAACCCCGGTTCGTCCTACGAGCAGTACTTC CASSPPNPGSSYEQYF 16 TRBJ2-7 - TRBV18 -
TGTGCCAGCAGCGAGCTAGCGGGAGGAGGATACAATGAGCAGTTCTTC CASSELAGGGYNEQFF 16 TRBJ2-1 - TRBV5-6 TRBD2
TGTGCCAGCTCACCACGGGCATCTTCTAACTATGGCTACACCTTC CASSPRASSNYGYTF 15 TRBJ1-2 - TRBV18 -
TGTGCCAGCACTTCCGGGACAGGGCCATACAATGAGCAGTTCTTC CASTSGTGPYNEQFF 15 TRBJ2-1 once TRBV28 TRBD1
TGTGCCAGCAGCTCAGGACAGGGTAGCAATCAGCCCCAGCATTTT CASSSGQGSNQPQHF 15 TRBJ1-5 - TRBV5-5 TRBD1
TGTGCCAGCCGGGCGGGGGCTAGCGGTAAGGGGCTCTACGAGCAGTACTTC CASRAGASGKGLYEQYF 17 TRBJ2-7 - TRBV5-6 -
TGTGCCAGCAGCAAAGCGCTTTGGGATGGAAAGCGGGGGCCCGACGGCGGGGAGCTGTTTTTT CASSKALWDGKRGPDGGELFF 21 TRBJ2-2 - TRBV21-1 -
TGTGCCAGCAGCGTAGCCCTTTCTACTAGCACAGATACGCAGTATTTT CASSVALSTSTDTQYF 16 TRBJ2-3 - TRBV9 -
TGTGCCGGGGGGATCCGGGACAGCGCTAACTATGGCTACACCTTC CAGGIRDSANYGYTF 15 TRBJ1-2 - TRBV12-1 -
TGTGCCAGCAGCCAAGGAGTACTAGCGCAGTATTTT CASSQGVLAQYF 12 TRBJ2-3 - TRBV3-1/TRBV3-2 -
TGCGCCAGCAAGCGGACAGGAGCCGCCTACGAGCAGTACTTC CASKRTGAAYEQYF 14 TRBJ2-7 - TRBV4-1 TRBD1
TGTGCCACCAGTGACGGATCGGGGTCCACAGATACGCAGTATTTT CATSDGSGSTDTQYF 15 TRBJ2-3 - TRBV24-1 -
TGTGCCAGTAGTAGCACAGGGGTGTACGAAAAACTGTTTTTT CASSSTGVYEKLFF 14 TRBJ1-4 - TRBV19 TRBD1
TGCGCCAGCAGCTCCCCCCGTGGACAGTGGTCCTACGAGCAGTACTTC CASSSPRGQWSYEQYF 16 TRBJ2-7 - TRBV5-1 -
TGTGCCAGCACCCTTGGGGGGAGGCCCCACTACGAGCAGTACTTC CASTLGGRPHYEQYF 15 TRBJ2-7 - TRBV5-6 -
TGTGCCAGCAGCCTAACCACCGGGACAGGCTATGGCTACACCTTC CASSLTTGTGYGYTF 15 TRBJ1-2 - TRBV7-8 TRBD1
TGTGCCAGCAGTGCTCTAGTATCTGGGGCCAACGTCCTGACTTTC CASSALVSGANVLTF 15 TRBJ2-6 - TRBV2 -
TGTGCCAGTAGTCCGGCAGGGGATGACATTCAGTACTTC CASSPAGDDIQYF 13 TRBJ2-4 - TRBV19 -
TGTGCCAGCAGCTTGAAGCGGGAACTTAACAATGAGCAGTTCTTC CASSLKRELNNEQFF 15 TRBJ2-1 - TRBV7-8 TRBD2
TGTGCCAGCGGGAGGGACCAAGGACAGCCCCAGCATTTT CASGRDQGQPQHF 13 TRBJ1-5 - TRBV2 -
TGTGCCAGCGGCAACAATGAGCAGTTCTTC CASGNNEQFF 10 TRBJ2-1 few TRBV9 -
TGTGCCAGCAGTTACGGAGTCAGGGGTTTTAACTATGGCTACACCTTC CASSYGVRGFNYGYTF 16 TRBJ1-2 - TRBV6-5 -
TGCGCCAGCAGCCTAACTCAGACTAGCGACTCCTACAATGAGCAGTTCTTC CASSLTQTSDSYNEQFF 17 TRBJ2-1 - TRBV5-1 TRBD2
TGTGCCAGCAACCTTAGCGGCAGGGTCCCCCTTTACGAGCAGTACTTC CASNLSGRVPLYEQYF 16 TRBJ2-7 - TRBV27 -
TGCAGTGCTAGTAGGGCAGGGGGTGGCTACACCTTC CSASRAGGGYTF 12 TRBJ1-2 - TRBV20-1 TRBD1
TGTGCCAGCTCAAGAGGACAGGGAAAAACCGGGGAGCTGTTTTTT CASSRGQGKTGELFF 15 TRBJ2-2 - TRBV18 TRBD1
TGTGCCAGCTCACCACCGAGGGGGAACTCCTACAATGAGCAGTTCTTC CASSPPRGNSYNEQFF 16 TRBJ2-1 - TRBV18 -
TGTGCCAGCAGCCCACAGGGTCCAGATACGCAGTATTTT CASSPQGPDTQYF 13 TRBJ2-3 - TRBV7-9 -
TGTGCCAGCAGCTTAGTTCTCGGCGAGCAGTACTTC CASSLVLGEQYF 12 TRBJ2-7 - TRBV7-9 -
TGCGCCAGCAGCCAAGCAGGGGGCGGTACTGAAGCTTTCTTT CASSQAGGGTEAFF 14 TRBJ1-1 - TRBV4-1 TRBD1
TGTGCCAGCAGCTCGCTGCAGGGCAATGAGCAGTTCTTC CASSSLQGNEQFF 13 TRBJ2-1 - TRBV13 -
TGCGCCAGGCCCTCCTTTTACAGGACGTCAACTAATGAAAAACTGTTTTTT CARPSFYRTSTNEKLFF 17 TRBJ1-4 once TRBV5-1 -